These T cell receptor beta chains were read from a single sample in a study of T cell repertoires in cytomegalovirus infection. TCRdb analysed the reads with MiXCR anew, one entry per CDR3 protein. Of some 500,000 distinct CDR3 sequences listed, about 33% are singletons. These receptors' antigens are unknown. Sequenced here: cultured PBMCs, sampled from culture after CMV antigen stimulation. The origin of the receptors is a human donor in good health (CMV status not recorded). Some clones in this sample may be carry-over from other donors' samples. Each CDR3 is given with its conserved first and last residue. A D gene is named only where the DNA matches it firmly. The size field is filled for only some rows; it gives once, few, many or a size class.

v_gene: TRBV7-9
d_gene: .
len: 13
j_gene: TRBJ1-1
abundance: many
CDR3aa: CASSPQSYTEAFF
CDR3nt: TGTGCCAGCAGCCCCCAGTCGTACACTGAAGCTTTCTTT

v_gene: TRBV14
d_gene: .
len: 16
j_gene: TRBJ2-5
abundance: .
CDR3aa: CASSHRTGLPQETQYF
CDR3nt: TGTGCCAGCAGCCATCGAACGGGACTGCCCCAAGAGACCCAGTACTTC

v_gene: TRBV20-1
d_gene: .
len: 14
j_gene: TRBJ1-1
abundance: .
CDR3aa: CSARASGRSTEAFF
CDR3nt: TGCAGTGCTAGAGCATCAGGGAGGTCAACTGAAGCTTTCTTT

v_gene: TRBV12-3/TRBV12-4
d_gene: .
len: 14
j_gene: TRBJ2-7
abundance: .
CDR3aa: CASSYSRHSYEQYF
CDR3nt: TGTGCCAGCAGTTACAGTAGGCACTCCTACGAGCAGTACTTC

v_gene: TRBV2
d_gene: TRBD1
len: 14
j_gene: TRBJ1-2
abundance: few
CDR3aa: CASIVDRGNYGYTF
CDR3nt: TGTGCCAGCATCGTCGACAGGGGCAACTATGGCTACACCTTC

v_gene: TRBV4-2
d_gene: .
len: 15
j_gene: TRBJ1-2
abundance: .
CDR3aa: CASSQDFGGADGYTF
CDR3nt: TGTGCCAGCAGCCAAGATTTCGGGGGCGCGGATGGCTACACCTTC

v_gene: TRBV6-5
d_gene: .
len: 15
j_gene: TRBJ2-2
abundance: few
CDR3aa: CASSYSTSNTGELFF
CDR3nt: TGTGCCAGCAGTTACTCGACATCGAACACCGGGGAGCTGTTTTTT

v_gene: TRBV7-9
d_gene: .
len: 15
j_gene: TRBJ2-2
abundance: .
CDR3aa: CASSPMVVGTGELFF
CDR3nt: TGTGCCAGCAGCCCGATGGTAGTAGGGACCGGGGAGCTGTTTTTT

v_gene: TRBV6-6
d_gene: TRBD2
len: 15
j_gene: TRBJ2-3
abundance: few
CDR3aa: CASSYSGRAVDTQYF
CDR3nt: TGTGCCAGCAGTTACAGCGGGAGGGCCGTAGATACGCAGTATTTT

v_gene: TRBV24-1
d_gene: .
len: 17
j_gene: TRBJ2-6
abundance: .
CDR3aa: CATSDHGPTSGANVLTF
CDR3nt: TGTGCCACCAGTGACCATGGACCGACCTCTGGGGCCAACGTCCTGACTTTC

v_gene: TRBV7-2
d_gene: .
len: 15
j_gene: TRBJ1-1
abundance: many
CDR3aa: CASSLAPLGDTEAFF
CDR3nt: TGTGCCAGCAGCTTAGCCCCTCTTGGTGACACTGAAGCTTTCTTT

v_gene: TRBV18
d_gene: .
len: 15
j_gene: TRBJ2-2
abundance: .
CDR3aa: CASSQDQVDTGELFF
CDR3nt: TGTGCCAGCTCACAAGATCAGGTGGACACCGGGGAGCTGTTTTTT

v_gene: TRBV5-1
d_gene: TRBD1
len: 18
j_gene: TRBJ1-6
abundance: .
CDR3aa: CASSLATGGGPQNSPLHF
CDR3nt: TGCGCCAGCAGCTTGGCCACAGGGGGTGGTCCGCAGAATTCACCCCTCCACTTT

v_gene: TRBV29-1
d_gene: .
len: 15
j_gene: TRBJ2-1
abundance: .
CDR3aa: CTYFGARSSYNEQFF
CDR3nt: TGCACCTACTTTGGGGCACGTAGCTCCTACAATGAGCAGTTCTTC

v_gene: TRBV24-1
d_gene: TRBD2
len: 18
j_gene: TRBJ2-6
abundance: .
CDR3aa: CATSDPSGSNSGANVLTF
CDR3nt: TGTGCCACCAGTGACCCTAGCGGGAGCAACTCTGGGGCCAACGTCCTGACTTTC

v_gene: TRBV28
d_gene: .
len: 15
j_gene: TRBJ1-2
abundance: .
CDR3aa: CASSLPVTVPYGYTF
CDR3nt: TGTGCCAGCAGTTTGCCCGTGACAGTTCCCTATGGCTACACCTTC

v_gene: TRBV30
d_gene: .
len: 16
j_gene: TRBJ1-5
abundance: .
CDR3aa: CAWRQQGTVSNQPQHF
CDR3nt: TGTGCCTGGAGACAACAGGGCACTGTGAGCAATCAGCCCCAGCATTTT

v_gene: TRBV6-2/TRBV6-3
d_gene: .
len: 22
j_gene: TRBJ2-1
abundance: .
CDR3aa: CASRKTGHWISLAESSYNEQFF
CDR3nt: TGTGCCAGCAGGAAGACAGGGCACTGGATCTCACTAGCAGAAAGCTCCTACAATGAGCAGTTCTTC